This T cell receptor beta chain derives from a study of cytomegalovirus exposure and HLA in healthy donors. Findings and caveats of the study: Analyzed later, most CMV-associated TCR beta chains appeared HLA-restricted. TCR beta chain V- and J-gene trimming was linked, in a later analysis, to a missense variant in DCLRE1C.

PCR employed 60 Vbeta and 13 Jbeta primers. As handled by the study authors: The authors later counted roughly 79 million unique TCR beta chains, some 12 million of them shared. The data were produced by immunoSEQ multiplex PCR, yet TCRdb's version contains in-frame clones alone and is incomplete. That table is the source of V, J and clone size, and D and trimming were worked out from the DNA. Of 55,000 to 80,000 clones listed, roughly 80% are singletons. For this clone: As yet, its antigen is unknown.

The sequenced sample was PBMCs. The clonotype comes from a man aged 55 to 70 in good health and CMV-seropositive.

The CDR3 is CASTRTGPRRNTIYF. Here the CDR3 DNA reads TGTGCCAGCACCAGGACAGGGCCGAGGAGGAACACCATATATTTT. The gene calls are TRBV6-1 and TRBJ1-3, with 8 bases that match TRBD1. Per the germline V gene, CDR1 is MNHNS and CDR2 is SASEGT. J was trimmed by 7 bases and V by 7 bases; bases with no gene match: 12. The CDR3 extends over 15 amino acids.